The rows below give T cell receptor beta chains drawn from one sample of a study of radiotherapy plus CTLA-4 blockade in lung cancer. Repertoires were generated with immunoSEQ multiplex PCR, while TCRdb's copy carries only in-frame clones and drops some. Altogether just under 60,000 clones are present, over 70% being singletons, with the ten largest covering approximately 4.3%. Sample: peripheral blood, taken from a patient treated with radiotherapy plus ipilimumab. Source of these receptors: a human donor with non-small cell lung cancer who had a partial response to radiotherapy plus ipilimumab. Each CDR3 is given with its conserved first and last residue. The order of the fields is V gene, clone size, J gene, D gene, CDR3 DNA, CDR3 protein. D genes are given only for firm matches. The size of a clone is reported for some rows only, either as once, few or many, or as a class for expanded clones.

v_gene: TRBV19
abundance: NA
j_gene: TRBJ2-2
d_gene: NA
CDR3nt: TGTGCCAGTAGTCTCGGCGGGCGGGAGCTGTTTTTT
CDR3aa: CASSLGGRELFF

v_gene: TRBV6-5
abundance: few
j_gene: TRBJ2-5
d_gene: NA
CDR3nt: TGTGCCAGCAGAGCCGTACATGGGCCCAGGGAGACCCAGTACTTC
CDR3aa: CASRAVHGPRETQYF

v_gene: TRBV27
abundance: once
j_gene: TRBJ2-1
d_gene: TRBD1
CDR3nt: TGTGCCAGCAGCCTAGGGACAGGGGGTTACAATGAGCAGTTCTTC
CDR3aa: CASSLGTGGYNEQFF

v_gene: TRBV7-9
abundance: NA
j_gene: TRBJ1-1
d_gene: NA
CDR3nt: TGTGCCAGTAGGAAAGGAGAGCCCCAGAACACTGAAGCTTTCTTT
CDR3aa: CASRKGEPQNTEAFF

v_gene: TRBV4-3
abundance: NA
j_gene: TRBJ1-1
d_gene: NA
CDR3nt: TGCGCCAGCAGCCAAGTCTCTTCGGTGTTCACTGAAGCTTTCTTT
CDR3aa: CASSQVSSVFTEAFF

v_gene: TRBV6-5
abundance: NA
j_gene: TRBJ1-3
d_gene: NA
CDR3nt: TGTGCCAGCAGTTACTCGAGCGGGAGTGGAAACACCATATATTTT
CDR3aa: CASSYSSGSGNTIYF

v_gene: TRBV7-3
abundance: NA
j_gene: TRBJ2-1
d_gene: TRBD2
CDR3nt: TGTGCCAGCAGCCCAACTAGCGGGCCCCGGAATGAGCAGTTCTTC
CDR3aa: CASSPTSGPRNEQFF

v_gene: TRBV10-1
abundance: NA
j_gene: TRBJ1-2
d_gene: NA
CDR3nt: TGCGCCAGCAGTGATAGCTATGGCTACACCTTC
CDR3aa: CASSDSYGYTF

v_gene: TRBV6-1
abundance: NA
j_gene: TRBJ2-5
d_gene: TRBD2
CDR3nt: TGTGCCAGCAGTGAGGGACTAGCGGGGGTTCGTGAGACCCAGTACTTC
CDR3aa: CASSEGLAGVRETQYF

v_gene: TRBV29-1
abundance: NA
j_gene: TRBJ2-3
d_gene: TRBD2
CDR3nt: TGCAGCGTCACTAGCGGGGGGAGCACAGATACGCAGTATTTT
CDR3aa: CSVTSGGSTDTQYF

v_gene: TRBV11-3
abundance: NA
j_gene: TRBJ2-2
d_gene: NA
CDR3nt: TGTGCCAGCAGCCCCGCCGGCGGTAGTTGGACCGGGGAGCTGTTTTTT
CDR3aa: CASSPAGGSWTGELFF

v_gene: TRBV11-2
abundance: NA
j_gene: TRBJ2-1
d_gene: NA
CDR3nt: TGTGCCAGCAGCTCCCCCCCCTACTACAATGAGCAGTTCTTC
CDR3aa: CASSSPPYYNEQFF

v_gene: TRBV5-6
abundance: NA
j_gene: TRBJ1-2
d_gene: NA
CDR3nt: TGTGCCAGCAGCTTGGCAACAGGCAACTATGGCTACACCTTC
CDR3aa: CASSLATGNYGYTF

v_gene: TRBV5-4
abundance: NA
j_gene: TRBJ2-3
d_gene: TRBD2
CDR3nt: TGTGCCAGCAGCTTGCCACTAGCGGGGGAGGATACGCAGTATTTT
CDR3aa: CASSLPLAGEDTQYF

v_gene: TRBV10-3
abundance: NA
j_gene: TRBJ2-7
d_gene: NA
CDR3nt: TGTGCCATCAGCAGGACAGTCACTGAGCAGTACTTC
CDR3aa: CAISRTVTEQYF

v_gene: TRBV5-4
abundance: NA
j_gene: TRBJ1-1
d_gene: TRBD1
CDR3nt: TGTGCCAGCAGCCCCCTGGGGACAGGGGTGAACACTGAAGCTTTCTTT
CDR3aa: CASSPLGTGVNTEAFF

v_gene: TRBV6-5
abundance: NA
j_gene: TRBJ1-1
d_gene: NA
CDR3nt: TGTGCCAGCAGTTACCATGAGGACAGTGAAGCTTTCTTT
CDR3aa: CASSYHEDSEAFF

v_gene: TRBV6-1
abundance: NA
j_gene: TRBJ1-2
d_gene: TRBD1
CDR3nt: TGTGCCAGCAGTGAGGCAGGGGGCAGCTATGGCTACACCTTC
CDR3aa: CASSEAGGSYGYTF

v_gene: TRBV19
abundance: NA
j_gene: TRBJ2-7
d_gene: NA
CDR3nt: TGTGCCAGTAGTAAGACAGGTACCCTCTACGAGCAGTACTTC
CDR3aa: CASSKTGTLYEQYF

v_gene: TRBV5-1
abundance: NA
j_gene: TRBJ1-4
d_gene: TRBD1
CDR3nt: TGCGCCAGCAGCGGGACAGGGTCGATATTTAATGAAAAACTGTTTTTT
CDR3aa: CASSGTGSIFNEKLFF

v_gene: TRBV30
abundance: NA
j_gene: TRBJ2-3
d_gene: TRBD1
CDR3nt: TGTGCCTGTGTACGACAGGGGGGTACAGATACGCAGTATTTT
CDR3aa: CACVRQGGTDTQYF

v_gene: TRBV5-1
abundance: NA
j_gene: TRBJ1-2
d_gene: TRBD1
CDR3nt: TGCGCCAGCAGCTTGTCCCTACAGACAGGGATTCATGGCTACACCTTC
CDR3aa: CASSLSLQTGIHGYTF

v_gene: TRBV11-3
abundance: NA
j_gene: TRBJ2-6
d_gene: NA
CDR3nt: TGTGCCAGCAGTAACTCTGGGGCCAACGTCCTGACTTTC
CDR3aa: CASSNSGANVLTF

v_gene: TRBV14
abundance: NA
j_gene: TRBJ2-7
d_gene: TRBD1
CDR3nt: TGTGCCAGCAGTCTTAGAGGATTCCGGGACAGCAGGCAGTACTTC
CDR3aa: CASSLRGFRDSRQYF

v_gene: TRBV5-1
abundance: NA
j_gene: TRBJ1-5
d_gene: NA
CDR3nt: TGCGCCAGCAGCTTGATTGGAGACTCGAATCAGCCCCAGCATTTT
CDR3aa: CASSLIGDSNQPQHF

v_gene: TRBV4-3
abundance: NA
j_gene: TRBJ1-2
d_gene: NA
CDR3nt: TGCGCCAGCAGCCAAGATATGAACGGCTATGGCTACACCTTC
CDR3aa: CASSQDMNGYGYTF

v_gene: TRBV10-3
abundance: NA
j_gene: TRBJ1-1
d_gene: NA
CDR3nt: TGTGCCATCAGTGATGGGGGGGTGCACACTGAAGCTTTCTTT
CDR3aa: CAISDGGVHTEAFF

v_gene: TRBV7-2
abundance: NA
j_gene: TRBJ2-2
d_gene: TRBD1
CDR3nt: TGTGCCAGCAGGACCGGGACAGCGAACGCCGGGGAGCTGTTTTTT
CDR3aa: CASRTGTANAGELFF

v_gene: TRBV9
abundance: NA
j_gene: TRBJ2-3
d_gene: NA
CDR3nt: TGTGCCAGCAGCAGCGCCCAAGGGGAGGTTAGGCAGTATTTT
CDR3aa: CASSSAQGEVRQYF

v_gene: TRBV9
abundance: NA
j_gene: TRBJ1-6
d_gene: TRBD1
CDR3nt: TGTGCCAGCAGCCCCGGACAGGGGAATTCACCCCTCCACTTT
CDR3aa: CASSPGQGNSPLHF

v_gene: TRBV5-4
abundance: NA
j_gene: TRBJ2-7
d_gene: TRBD2
CDR3nt: TGTGCCAGCGGGGGGGGGTTTACCGAGCAGTACTTC
CDR3aa: CASGGGFTEQYF

v_gene: TRBV5-1
abundance: NA
j_gene: TRBJ2-5
d_gene: NA
CDR3nt: TGCGCCAGCAGCGCCCTAACTGAGACCCAGTACTTC
CDR3aa: CASSALTETQYF

v_gene: TRBV9
abundance: NA
j_gene: TRBJ2-2
d_gene: TRBD1
CDR3nt: TGTGCCAGCAGCGTCGTAGTACTCCCAGGGGGCACCGGGGAGCTGTTTTTT
CDR3aa: CASSVVVLPGGTGELFF

v_gene: TRBV7-9
abundance: NA
j_gene: TRBJ2-5
d_gene: NA
CDR3nt: TGTGCCAGCGGCCTAGAAAGCGGTGGGACCCAGTACTTC
CDR3aa: CASGLESGGTQYF

v_gene: TRBV14
abundance: NA
j_gene: TRBJ2-7
d_gene: NA
CDR3nt: TGTGCCAGCAGCCTCCCCGGGACACCAACCTACGAGCAGTACTTC
CDR3aa: CASSLPGTPTYEQYF

v_gene: TRBV6-5
abundance: NA
j_gene: TRBJ1-1
d_gene: NA
CDR3nt: TGTGCCAGCAGTTACTCCCCAGGGACTGAAGCTTTCTTT
CDR3aa: CASSYSPGTEAFF

v_gene: TRBV2
abundance: NA
j_gene: TRBJ2-7
d_gene: TRBD1
CDR3nt: TGTGCCAGCAGTAACAACGGAGGGGACAGGCAGAACGAGCAGTACTTC
CDR3aa: CASSNNGGDRQNEQYF

v_gene: TRBV7-6
abundance: NA
j_gene: TRBJ2-3
d_gene: NA
CDR3nt: TGTGCCAGCAGCCCACTAGGGCTCACAGATACGCAGTATTTT
CDR3aa: CASSPLGLTDTQYF

v_gene: TRBV7-8
abundance: once
j_gene: TRBJ1-1
d_gene: NA
CDR3nt: TGTGCCAGCAGCTTAGGACAGAACACTGAAGCTTTCTTT
CDR3aa: CASSLGQNTEAFF

v_gene: TRBV7-9
abundance: NA
j_gene: TRBJ2-3
d_gene: TRBD2
CDR3nt: TGTGCCAGCAGTCCACCAACTAGCGGGGGGCCTCATACGCAGTATTTT
CDR3aa: CASSPPTSGGPHTQYF

v_gene: TRBV7-2
abundance: NA
j_gene: TRBJ2-3
d_gene: NA
CDR3nt: TGTGCCAGCAGCTTACAGGCTTCTAGCACAGATACGCAGTATTTT
CDR3aa: CASSLQASSTDTQYF

v_gene: TRBV6-5
abundance: NA
j_gene: TRBJ1-6
d_gene: TRBD1
CDR3nt: TGTGCCAGCAGTTTCCGGGACAGGGAAGGACCCCTCCACTTT
CDR3aa: CASSFRDREGPLHF

v_gene: TRBV11-1
abundance: NA
j_gene: TRBJ2-3
d_gene: NA
CDR3nt: TGTGCCAGCAGCTTATCGGACAGAAGCACAGATACGCAGTATTTT
CDR3aa: CASSLSDRSTDTQYF

v_gene: TRBV30
abundance: NA
j_gene: TRBJ1-1
d_gene: TRBD1
CDR3nt: TGTGTCTGGAGTGCCAGGGGGTGGAGGAACACTGAAGCTTTCTTT
CDR3aa: CVWSARGWRNTEAFF

v_gene: TRBV15
abundance: NA
j_gene: TRBJ2-1
d_gene: TRBD2
CDR3nt: TGTGCCACCAGCAGAGGGGCGGGGGGTCATTACAATGAGCAGTTCTTC
CDR3aa: CATSRGAGGHYNEQFF

v_gene: TRBV5-5
abundance: NA
j_gene: TRBJ2-3
d_gene: TRBD1
CDR3nt: TGTGCCAGCAGTTACGGCGACAGGGGAAGGACAGATACGCAGTATTTT
CDR3aa: CASSYGDRGRTDTQYF

v_gene: TRBV21-1
abundance: NA
j_gene: TRBJ2-1
d_gene: NA
CDR3nt: TGTGCCTGGGGGACAGGGCGGAATGAGCAGTTCTTC
CDR3aa: CAWGTGRNEQFF

v_gene: TRBV5-4
abundance: NA
j_gene: TRBJ2-4
d_gene: TRBD1
CDR3nt: TGTGCCAGCAGCTCCTGGACAGGCATCAGGGCCAAAAACATTCAGTACTTC
CDR3aa: CASSSWTGIRAKNIQYF

v_gene: TRBV7-2
abundance: NA
j_gene: TRBJ1-5
d_gene: NA
CDR3nt: TGTGCCAGCAGCTTAGCGGGGAGCCATCAGCCCCAGCATTTT
CDR3aa: CASSLAGSHQPQHF

v_gene: TRBV15
abundance: NA
j_gene: TRBJ2-7
d_gene: TRBD2
CDR3nt: TGTGCCACCAGCAGAATAGCGGGGGGGCCCGGCGAGCAGTACTTC
CDR3aa: CATSRIAGGPGEQYF